The text below deals with one T cell receptor (beta chain). Its antigen specificity is not known. One base away there is no much larger clone; base qualities are not given. CDR1 and CDR2 are read off the germline V gene as MGHDK and SYGVNS. Counted from cysteine to phenylalanine, this CDR3 has 16 amino acids. Solely the CDR3 DNA is kept, with 48 bases framed from the first base. Relative to germline, V is 1 base shorter and J is 1 base shorter, with 11 bases between their ends. TCRbeta CDR3 regions were amplified from genomic DNA by means of the immunoSEQ Assay, a bias-controlled multiplex PCR. The paper's processing steps were these. The number of nucleated cells in each sample was estimated from the amplification of reference gene primers within the assay. Sequence reads were collapsed and filtered to measure the absolute abundance of every unique TCRbeta CDR3 rearrangement. For each sample, productive Simpson clonality was calculated by taking the square root of Simpson's diversity index across productive rearrangements. Here the immuneACCESS table is served through TCRdb, limited to in-frame sequences with V and J called. Missing clones are a known gap in these copies; in checked studies unresolved V genes cover under half, and the rest lacks a known reason. V, J and clone size are those of that table, while D and trimming were read from the DNA. The sample profile shows about 390,000 clones; around 87% of them were found once. Approximately 9.3% of the sample is in the top ten clones.

Enrolling through a virtual design, the prospective study's participants ranged in age from roughly 18 to 95 years and lived across 20 to 25 United States geographic areas. In the prospective study, participants were assigned to cohorts based on the clinical history participants reported in a screening survey and a study questionnaire. Recovered participants in ImmuneRACE Cohort 3 were defined by two consecutive negative NP/OP PCR tests, clearance by a healthcare professional, or resolution of symptoms. Each participant in the prospective study had whole blood, serum and a nasopharyngeal or oropharyngeal swab collected by mobile phlebotomists. Prospective study participants could optionally give additional blood draws and questionnaires over an approximately two-month period. Blood samples from the prospective study were shipped frozen or at room temperature prior to DNA extraction. This sample was included in a study of blood T cell repertoires in COVID-19 (dated by TCRdb to the early 2020s). The study in broad terms: Samples from collaborators originated in the United States, Italy and Spain and spanned both the acute and convalescent phases of COVID-19. The prospective study material was composed of cDNA or gDNA derived from T cells, B-cell-depleted T cells, or PBMCs. Subjects who had been exposed to COVID-19, were actively infected with it, or had recovered from it provided the deeply sampled blood TCRbeta repertoires that made up the dataset. The repertoires were made available in a free public database intended to serve as a resource for research on the immune response to SARS-CoV-2. The samples were drawn from two sources: the first 160 participants of the ongoing ImmuneRACE study, and fewer than 1,500 subjects contributed by 6 global collaborators. Sample metadata almost always included a de-identified subject ID, COVID-19 status, age in years and sex. Where HLA class I and class II types were available, the types were taken from metadata supplied by the sample provider, not from assay-based typing.

General conclusions and limits of the study: The amount of clinical and demographic metadata varied by source and participant and was provided uncurated.

The sample consisted of PBMCs or T cells enriched from blood (not recorded which). This receptor chain uses TRBV25-1 and TRBJ1-3; the D gene cannot be named for sure. This TCR came from a woman aged 50 to 60 who had recovered from COVID-19. CDR3 region: CASSESLGGSGNTIYF. In nucleotides, the sequence is TGTGCCAGCAGTGAATCTCTAGGCGGTTCTGGAAACACCATATATTTT. With the portions outside the CDR3 filled from the reference TRBV25-1 and TRBJ1-3 genes, the complete variable region becomes EADIYQTPRYLVIGTGKKITLECSQTMGHDKMYWYQQDPGMELHLIHYSYGVNSTEKGDLSSESTVSRIRTEHFPLTLESARPSHTSQYLCASSESLGGSGNTIYFGEGSWLTVV.